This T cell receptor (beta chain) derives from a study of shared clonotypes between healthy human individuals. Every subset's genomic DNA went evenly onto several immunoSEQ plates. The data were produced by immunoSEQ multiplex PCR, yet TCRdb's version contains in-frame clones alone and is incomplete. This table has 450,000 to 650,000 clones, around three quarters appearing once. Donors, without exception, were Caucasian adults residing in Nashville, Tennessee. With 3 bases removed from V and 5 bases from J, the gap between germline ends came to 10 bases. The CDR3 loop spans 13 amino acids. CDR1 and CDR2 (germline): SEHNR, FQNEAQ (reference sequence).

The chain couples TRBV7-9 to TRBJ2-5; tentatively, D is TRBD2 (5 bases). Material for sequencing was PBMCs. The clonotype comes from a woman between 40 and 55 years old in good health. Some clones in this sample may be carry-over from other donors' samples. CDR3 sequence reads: CASSFGDSETQYF. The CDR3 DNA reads TGTGCCAGCAGCTTCGGGGATAGTGAGACCCAGTACTTC.